This TCR beta chain was obtained from a study of blood T cell repertoires in COVID-19. About the research overall: Samples of COVID-19 (acute and convalescent) were obtained from the United States, Italy and Spain.

Clones were sequenced by immunoSEQ multiplex PCR, and TCRdb holds only the in-frame ones, with some missing. The table lists 150,000 or so clones, over 75% of them singletons. V shed 0 bases, J shed 4 bases, and the junction held 5 bases outside the gene matches. The CDR3 is made up of 17 amino acids. Germline lookup yields CDR1 MGHRA and CDR2 YSYEKL. The clonotype comes from a man between 60 and 70 years old who had recovered from COVID-19. V usage is TRBV4-1 and J usage is TRBJ2-6, with 8 bases identical to TRBD2. The material sequenced was peripheral blood. In DNA, the CDR3 is TGCGCCAGCAGCCAAGATGACGGGGGGGCCGGGGCCAACGTCCTGACTTTC. This encodes CASSQDDGGAGANVLTF.